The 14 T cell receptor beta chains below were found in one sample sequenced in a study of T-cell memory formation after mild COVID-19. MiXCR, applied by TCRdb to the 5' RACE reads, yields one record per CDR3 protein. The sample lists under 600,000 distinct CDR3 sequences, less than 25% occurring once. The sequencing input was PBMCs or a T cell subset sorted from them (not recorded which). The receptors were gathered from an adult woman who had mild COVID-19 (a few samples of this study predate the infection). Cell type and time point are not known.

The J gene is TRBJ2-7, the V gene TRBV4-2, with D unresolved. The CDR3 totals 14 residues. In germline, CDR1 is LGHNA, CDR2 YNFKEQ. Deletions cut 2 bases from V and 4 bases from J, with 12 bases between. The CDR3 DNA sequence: TGTGCCAGCAGCCAACACCTAGAAGGTTACGAGCAGTACTTC. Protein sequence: CASSQHLEGYEQYF.

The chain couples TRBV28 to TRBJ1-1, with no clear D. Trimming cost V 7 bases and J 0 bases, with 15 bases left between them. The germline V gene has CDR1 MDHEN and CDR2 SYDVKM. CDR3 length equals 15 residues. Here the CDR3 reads CASTRPTVMNTEAFF. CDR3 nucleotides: TGTGCCAGCACCCGACCTACCGTCATGAACACTGAAGCTTTCTTT.

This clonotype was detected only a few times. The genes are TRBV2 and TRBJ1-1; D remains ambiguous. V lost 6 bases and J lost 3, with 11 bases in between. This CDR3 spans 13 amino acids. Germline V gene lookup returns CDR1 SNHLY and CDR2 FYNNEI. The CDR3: CASSGEVHTEAFF. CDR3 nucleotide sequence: TGTGCCAGCAGCGGGGAGGTCCACACTGAAGCTTTCTTT.

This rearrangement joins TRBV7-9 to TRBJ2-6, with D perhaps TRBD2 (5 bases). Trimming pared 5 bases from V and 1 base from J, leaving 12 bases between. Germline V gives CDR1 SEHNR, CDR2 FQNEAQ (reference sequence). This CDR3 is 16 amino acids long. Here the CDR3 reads CASSHGGLSGANVLTF. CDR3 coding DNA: TGTGCCAGCAGCCATGGAGGTCTTTCTGGGGCCAACGTCCTGACTTTC.

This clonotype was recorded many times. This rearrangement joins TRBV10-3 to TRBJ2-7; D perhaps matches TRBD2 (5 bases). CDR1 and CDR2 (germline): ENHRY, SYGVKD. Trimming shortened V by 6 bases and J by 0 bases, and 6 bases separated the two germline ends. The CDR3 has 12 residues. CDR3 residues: CAIRAGSYEQYF. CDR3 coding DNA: TGTGCCATCAGGGCGGGCTCCTACGAGCAGTACTTC.

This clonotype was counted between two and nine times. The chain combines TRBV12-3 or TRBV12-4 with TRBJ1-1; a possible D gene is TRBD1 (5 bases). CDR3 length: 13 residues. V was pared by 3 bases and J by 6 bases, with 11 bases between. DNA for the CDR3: TGTGCCAGCAGTTTGAGGGGCGACGCTGAAGCTTTCTTT. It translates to CASSLRGDAEAFF.

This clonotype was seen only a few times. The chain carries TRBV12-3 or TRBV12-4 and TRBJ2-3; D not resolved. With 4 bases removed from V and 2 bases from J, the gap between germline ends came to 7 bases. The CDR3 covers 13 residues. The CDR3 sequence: CASSSTDTDTQYF. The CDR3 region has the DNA TGTGCCAGCAGTTCCACCGACACAGATACGCAGTATTTT.

CDR3 region: CATSRARQESSYEQYF. The CDR3 nucleotides are TGTGCCACCAGCAGAGCGAGACAGGAGAGCTCCTACGAGCAGTACTTC. The chain links TRBV15 to TRBJ2-7, with a possible D match to TRBD1 (6 bases). Trimming took off 1 base at V and 0 bases at J, with 13 bases between the two ends. Germline CDR1 reads LNHNV; CDR2 reads YYDKDF (reference sequence). CDR3 length: 16 residues.

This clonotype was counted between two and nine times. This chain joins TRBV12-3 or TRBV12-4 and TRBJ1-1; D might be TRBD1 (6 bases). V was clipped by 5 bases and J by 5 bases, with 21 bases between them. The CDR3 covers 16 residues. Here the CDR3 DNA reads TGTGCCAGCAGTCCTCTACCGGCGGGGGCGAGGACTGAAGCTTTCTTT. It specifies CASSPLPAGARTEAFF.

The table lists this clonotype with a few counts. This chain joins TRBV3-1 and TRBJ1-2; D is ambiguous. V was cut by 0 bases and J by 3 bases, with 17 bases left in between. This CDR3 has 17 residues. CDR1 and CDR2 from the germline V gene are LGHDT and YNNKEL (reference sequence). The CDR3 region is CASSQDASAAPYYGYTF. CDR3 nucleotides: TGTGCCAGCAGCCAAGATGCCTCTGCGGCACCCTACTATGGCTACACCTTC.

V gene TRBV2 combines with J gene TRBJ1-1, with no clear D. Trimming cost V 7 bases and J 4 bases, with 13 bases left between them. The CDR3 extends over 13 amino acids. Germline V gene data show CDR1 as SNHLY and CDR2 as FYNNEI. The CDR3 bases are TGTGCCAGCACGCGAGATAGGAGCACTGAAGCTTTCTTT. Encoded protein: CASTRDRSTEAFF.

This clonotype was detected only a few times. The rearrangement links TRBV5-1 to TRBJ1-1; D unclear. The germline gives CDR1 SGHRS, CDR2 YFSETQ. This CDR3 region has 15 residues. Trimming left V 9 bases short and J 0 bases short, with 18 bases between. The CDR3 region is CATRASGGLNTEAFF. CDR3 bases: TGCGCCACCCGGGCTTCAGGAGGATTGAACACTGAAGCTTTCTTT.

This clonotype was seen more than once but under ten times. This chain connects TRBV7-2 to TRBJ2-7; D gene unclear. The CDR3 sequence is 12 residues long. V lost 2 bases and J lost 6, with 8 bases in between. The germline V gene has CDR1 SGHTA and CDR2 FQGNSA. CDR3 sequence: CASSLKGPEQYF. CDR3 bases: TGTGCCAGCAGCTTAAAGGGCCCCGAGCAGTACTTC.

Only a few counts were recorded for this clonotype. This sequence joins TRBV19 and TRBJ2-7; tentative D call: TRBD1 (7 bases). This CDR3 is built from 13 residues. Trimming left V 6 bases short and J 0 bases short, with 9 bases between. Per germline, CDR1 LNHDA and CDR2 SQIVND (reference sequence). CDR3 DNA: TGTGCCAGTAGGGAGGGGGCCTCCTACGAGCAGTACTTC. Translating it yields CASREGASYEQYF. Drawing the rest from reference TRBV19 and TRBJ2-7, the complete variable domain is DGGITQSPKYLFRKEGQNVTLSCEQNLNHDAMYWYRQDPGQGLRLIYYSQIVNDFQKGDIAEGYSVSREKKESFPLTVTSAQKNPTAFYLCASREGASYEQYFGPGTRLTVT.